Presented here are 13 T cell receptor beta chains from one specimen sequenced in a study of shared clonotypes between healthy human individuals. Clones were sequenced by immunoSEQ multiplex PCR, and TCRdb holds only the in-frame ones, with some missing. The sample has 750,000 to 1,000,000 clones; 80% to 95% are singletons. Selected positively for CCR7 and CD45RO-negative, naive CD8 cells excluded terminally differentiated effector memory CD45RA+ cells. Input material: naive CD8+ T cells sorted from blood. The receptors were sampled from a man younger than 40 in good health.

This clone was detected only a few times. The chain employs TRBV28 and TRBJ2-3, with TRBD2 matching over 9 bases. Germline V gene lookup returns CDR1 MDHEN and CDR2 SYDVKM. V trimming: 3 bases; J trimming: 1 base; junction bases outside the gene matches: 2. The CDR3 has 15 residues. CDR3 DNA sequence: TGTGCCAGCAGTTTGCGGGAGGGCCGCACAGATACGCAGTATTTT. Encoded protein: CASSLREGRTDTQYF.

A single count supports this clone. The CDR3 coding sequence is TGTGCCAGCAGCTTAAACGACCAAAATGGCTACACCTTC. Its translation: CASSLNDQNGYTF. The rearrangement links TRBV7-9 to TRBJ1-2; D ambiguous. This CDR3 has 13 amino acids. V lost 2 bases and J lost 6, with 10 bases in between. Germline CDR1 is SEHNR and CDR2 is FQNEAQ (reference sequence).

This clone was detected only once. The chain joins TRBV4-2 to TRBJ1-1; D remains ambiguous. The germline V and J ends were trimmed by 3 bases and 1 base, with 15 bases remaining between them. Per the germline V gene, CDR1 is LGHNA and CDR2 is YNFKEQ. The CDR3 loop spans 16 amino acids. The CDR3 is CASSQDQLRENTEAFF. In nucleotides, the CDR3 is TGTGCCAGCAGCCAGGATCAGCTCCGGGAGAACACTGAAGCTTTCTTT.

The J gene is TRBJ1-5, the V gene TRBV7-9; 9 nucleotides line up with TRBD1. J was trimmed by 7 bases and V by 5 bases; bases with no gene match: 9. CDR3 length equals 15 residues. Germline V lookup: CDR1 SEHNR, CDR2 FQNEAQ (reference sequence). In nucleotides, the CDR3 is TGTGCCAGCAGCCCCTGGGACAGGGAAGGGCAGCCCCAGCATTTT. Protein product: CASSPWDREGQPQHF.

This sequence joins TRBV7-8 and TRBJ2-2, with D hard to call. Germline V lookup: CDR1 SGHVS, CDR2 FQNEAQ. The CDR3 is 16 amino acids. Trimming stripped 5 bases from V and 6 bases from J, with 19 bases between. The CDR3 spells CASSPEARTIPGELFF. The CDR3 coding sequence is TGTGCCAGCAGCCCTGAAGCCCGAACTATTCCCGGGGAGCTGTTTTTT.

The chain joins TRBV11-2 to TRBJ2-3; 7 nucleotides align to TRBD2. V lost 7 bases to trimming and J lost 4 bases; unmatched junction nucleotides: 11. CDR1 SGHAT and CDR2 FQNNGV come from the germline V gene. The CDR3 runs 15 residues. This chain's CDR3 is CASTYVAGAPDTQYF. The CDR3 DNA is TGTGCCAGCACCTATGTGGCGGGAGCTCCAGATACGCAGTATTTT. Filled out from reference TRBV11-2 and TRBJ2-3, the complete variable domain reads EAGVAQSPRYKIIEKRQSVAFWCNPISGHATLYWYQQILGQGPKLLIQFQNNGVVDDSQLPKDRFSAERLKGVDSTLKIQPAKLEDSAVYLCASTYVAGAPDTQYFGPGTRLTVL.

This rearrangement joins TRBV28 to TRBJ2-7; D gene uncertain. V dropped 3 bases and J dropped 1 base, with 10 bases sitting between them. Germline lookup yields CDR1 MDHEN and CDR2 SYDVKM. The CDR3 is made up of 14 amino acids. DNA for the CDR3: TGTGCCAGCAGTTTTTTCGCGGTTTCCTACGAGCAGTACTTC. Translating it yields CASSFFAVSYEQYF.

The CDR3, as DNA: TGTGCCAGCAGCTTAGTTGCCAGGCTGGAGTCTTACGAGCAGTACTTC. Protein product: CASSLVARLESYEQYF. This chain links TRBV11-2 with TRBJ2-7; no reliable D call. Germline assignment: CDR1 SGHAT and CDR2 FQNNGV. The CDR3 spans 16 residues. Trimming removed 1 base at V and 4 bases at J, with 17 bases between.

With regard to this clone: Different DNA sequences within this sample yield the same CDR3. This chain uses TRBV27 with TRBJ2-3; 13 bases agree with TRBD2. With 6 bases clipped from V and 4 bases from J, the junction kept 4 bases outside the gene matches. Germline V lookup: CDR1 MNHEY, CDR2 SMNVEV (reference sequence). This CDR3 region has 15 residues. As DNA, the CDR3 is TGTGCCAGCAGAGGACTAGCGGGAGTGGCAGATACGCAGTATTTT. Translation: CASRGLAGVADTQYF.

This chain links TRBV5-1 with TRBJ2-2, with TRBD1 as a possible D gene (5 bases). Trimming pared 4 bases from V and 8 bases from J, leaving 21 bases between. CDR1 SGHRS and CDR2 YFSETQ come from the germline V gene. The CDR3 sequence is 16 residues long. The CDR3 nucleotides read TGCGCCAGCAGCCCTGTGATGGACATAGCCCCGGGGGAGCTGTTTTTT. Protein sequence: CASSPVMDIAPGELFF.

The chain couples TRBV28 to TRBJ2-5; 15 bases line up with TRBD2. The CDR3 length is 16 residues. J was trimmed by 5 bases and V by 8 bases; bases with no gene match: 9. Germline CDR1 MDHEN, CDR2 SYDVKM. CDR3 sequence (DNA): TGTGCCAGCTCACCTGGGACTAGCGGGAGGTGGGAGACCCAGTACTTC. As protein: CASSPGTSGRWETQYF. The full variable domain, rest sourced from reference TRBV28 and TRBJ2-5, is DVKVTQSSRYLVKRTGEKVFLECVQDMDHENMFWYRQDPGLGLRLIYFSYDVKMKEKGDIPEGYSVSREKKERFSLILESASTNQTSMYLCASSPGTSGRWETQYFGPGTRLLVL.

V and J are TRBV29-1 and TRBJ2-1; maybe TRBD1 (9 bases). Deletions cut 4 bases from V and 9 bases from J, with 22 bases between. The germline V gene encodes CDR1 SQVTM and CDR2 ANQGSEA. This CDR3 comprises 15 residues. CDR3 sequence (DNA): TGCAGCGTTGCACCCCGGACAGGGGCGGGGGGTGAGCAGTTCTTC. Encoded protein: CSVAPRTGAGGEQFF.

The chain couples TRBV29-1 to TRBJ2-7; D is uncertain. Trimming removed 6 bases at V and 4 bases at J, with 19 bases between. The CDR3 totals 14 residues. Germline values: CDR1 SQVTM, CDR2 ANQGSEA. The DNA for the CDR3 is TGCAGCGTCCTTGTTTCAAGTCCGCCTTACGAGCAGTACTTC. Its protein product is CSVLVSSPPYEQYF.